The following is a TCR beta chain sequence with its context. What it recognizes is unknown. A much larger clone lies a single base off, so this may be a read error. Semi-nested PCR with Nested Universal Primer A followed constant-region reverse priming of full-length variable regions. One entry per CDR3 protein, called by TCRdb with MiXCR from the 5' RACE reads. The data contain 30,000 or so distinct CDR3 sequences, roughly a quarter of them singletons. General study results and limits: Tumor Tregs overlapped most with tumor, then blood, naive CD4+ cells. The larger cohort examined one V-J beta rearrangement, not whole repertoires. Tumor memory CD4+ T cell TCR gene usage was found to cluster with blood and lymph node memory CD4+ cells and with lymph node naive CD4+ cells.

The V gene lost 1 base and the J gene lost 9 bases, with 10 bases spanning the gap. The CDR3 spans 13 residues. Germline loops: CDR1 MGHRA, CDR2 YSYEKL. The chain couples TRBV4-1 to TRBJ2-1; D is unresolved. The sequence was obtained from a female donor with breast cancer. The sequencing sample was made of memory CD4+ T cells sorted from blood. The subset here: memory CD4+ T cells, CD4+CD45RO+CD25-. The CDR3 reads CASSQVVVFEQFF. CDR3 coding DNA: TGCGCCAGCAGCCAAGTGGTCGTATTTGAGCAGTTCTTC.